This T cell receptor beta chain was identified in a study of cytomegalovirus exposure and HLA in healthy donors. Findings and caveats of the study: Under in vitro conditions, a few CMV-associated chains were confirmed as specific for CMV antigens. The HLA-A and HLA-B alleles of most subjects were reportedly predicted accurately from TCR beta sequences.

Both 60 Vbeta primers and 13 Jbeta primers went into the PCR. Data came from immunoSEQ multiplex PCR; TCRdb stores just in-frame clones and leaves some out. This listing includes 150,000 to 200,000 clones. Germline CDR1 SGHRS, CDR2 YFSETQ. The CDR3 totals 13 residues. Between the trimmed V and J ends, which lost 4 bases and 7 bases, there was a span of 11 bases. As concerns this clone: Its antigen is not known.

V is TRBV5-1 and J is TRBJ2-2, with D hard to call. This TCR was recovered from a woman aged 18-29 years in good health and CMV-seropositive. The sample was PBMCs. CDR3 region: CASSQTDVGELFF. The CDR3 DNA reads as TGCGCCAGCAGCCAAACAGATGTCGGGGAGCTGTTTTTT.